This TCR beta chain was observed in a study of radiation and T cells in renal cell carcinoma (dated by TCRdb to 2018 to 2021). A note on the overall study: TCR beta sequencing covered 50 to 55 samples in total, comprising some 25 tumors and about 27 peripheral blood samples. The last blood draw happened 4 weeks after radiation, timed to coincide with nephrectomy. Across all 50 or so samples, 4,016,671 unique CDR3 nucleotide sequences, encoding roughly 3 million unique CDR3 amino acid sequences, were identified.

The CDR3, cysteine through phenylalanine, is 11 amino acids long. Only the CDR3 portion is preserved as DNA: 33 bases, with reading frame beginning at the first base. V is cut by 2 bases and J by 6 bases, and the space between the germline ends is 5 bases. As encoded in the germline V gene, CDR1 is MNHEY while CDR2 is SVGAGI. Sample time point, as interpreted from the label and publication: blood 4 weeks post-SBRT, at nephrectomy. The treatment or condition label here, explained by the study, means: 15 Gy SBRT to primary tumor, nephrectomy 4 weeks later. The samples were obtained from a clinical trial, where primary renal cell carcinomas were treated with 15 Gy stereotactic body radiation therapy and then removed by nephrectomy 4 weeks afterward. To track tumor-enriched clonotypes, serial peripheral blood was sampled from radiation-treated patients at baseline and at 2 weeks and 4 weeks after SBRT. Every patient's renal cell carcinoma showed clear cell pathology. The QIAamp DNA Blood Mini Kit (Qiagen) was used to prepare genomic DNA for TCR sequencing. The analyses included only samples that passed all quality control checks.

Points on this clone: It has no known antigen specificity. No qualities accompany the bases; no much larger clone lies one base away.

Overall results and qualifications from the work: Dynamics of the blood repertoire were not tracked past 4 weeks after treatment. In blood, the top tumor clonotypes increased between baseline and 2 weeks post-radiation and then shrank by 4 weeks, which suggests that tumor-resident clones expanded only transiently. Because pretreatment tumor biopsies were not available, the baseline intratumoral presence of clonotypes could not be determined. With a single-armed trial design, the study had no way to address how radiation dose or scheduling affects the TCR repertoire.

TCR beta libraries were generated from genomic DNA with the immunoSEQ kit, following the manufacturer's recommendations. For library preparation, a first multiplex PCR was performed with proprietary primers, followed by a second PCR in which unique barcodes were added, and bead cleanups were performed after each round. A positive control reaction and a negative control reaction, both provided in the kit, were run with every batch of samples. The final libraries were assessed on an Agilent 4200 TapeStation D1000 ScreenTape, pooled by volume, and quantified by qPCR. Sequencing was performed on an Illumina NextSeq500 using a MidOutput 150-cycle cartridge, with 156 Read1 cycles, 15 Index1 cycles, and the kit custom primers. The pooled library was loaded at approximately 0.92 pM, and roughly 20% PhiX control was spiked in. Per the authors' processing: Vendor-processed data were analyzed in R, with a clonotype defined as all T cells sharing the same CDR3 nucleotide sequence. For clone abundance analyses, frequencies were normalized to the 10,000 most abundant clones per sample. Before analysis, public T cell clones were removed, and these numbered fewer than six per sample on average. An abundance difference of at least 32-fold between compartments was the criterion for calling clonotypes tumor-enriched or baseline blood-enriched. Clonotypes expanded or contracted between blood time points were identified with a beta-binomial differential abundance model. The Baroni-Urbani and Buser coefficient was used to measure tumor-blood repertoire similarity, and groups were compared with two-tailed Wilcoxon tests in R. TCRdb took over this immuneACCESS table, retaining in-frame rearrangements with V and J assigned. Such tables are incomplete; in checked studies, under half of the missing clones stem from an unresolved V gene, and the remainder is unexplained. That table furnishes V, J and clone size, whereas the DNA furnished D and trimming. The table for this sample lists some 150,000 clones; about 86% of them were counted only once. The ten largest clones represent around 17% of the sample.

Here the sequenced sample was blood, taken from a patient whose treatment included radiotherapy and nephrectomy. The TCR originated in a woman aged 50 to 60 with renal cell carcinoma. Here the chain combines TRBV6-5 and TRBJ2-7; the D gene cannot be resolved reliably. The DNA reads TGTGCCAGCAGTTACATAGGCGAGCAGTACTTC. Its amino acids are CASSYIGEQYF.